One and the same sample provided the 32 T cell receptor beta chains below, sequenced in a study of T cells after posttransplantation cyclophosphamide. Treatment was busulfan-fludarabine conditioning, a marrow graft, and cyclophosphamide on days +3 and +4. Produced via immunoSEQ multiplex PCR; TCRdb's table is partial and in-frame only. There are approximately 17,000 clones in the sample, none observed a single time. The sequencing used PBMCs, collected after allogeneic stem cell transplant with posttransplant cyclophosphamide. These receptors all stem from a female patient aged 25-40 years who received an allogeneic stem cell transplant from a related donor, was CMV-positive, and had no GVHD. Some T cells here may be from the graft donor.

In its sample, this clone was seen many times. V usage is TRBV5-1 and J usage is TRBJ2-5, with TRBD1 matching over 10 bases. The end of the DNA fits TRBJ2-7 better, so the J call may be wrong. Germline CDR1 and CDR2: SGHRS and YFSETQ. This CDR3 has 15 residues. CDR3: CASSPGTGENYEQYF. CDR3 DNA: TGCGCCAGCAGCCCCGGGACAGGGGAAAACTACGAGCAGTACTTC.

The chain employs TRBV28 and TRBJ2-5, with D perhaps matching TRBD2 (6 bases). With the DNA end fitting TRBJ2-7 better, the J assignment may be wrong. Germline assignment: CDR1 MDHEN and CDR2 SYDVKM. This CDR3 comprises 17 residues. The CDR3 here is CASSPPTGAANSYEQYF. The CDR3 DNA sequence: TGTGCCAGCAGCCCCCCCACGGGAGCGGCCAACTCCTACGAGCAGTACTTC.

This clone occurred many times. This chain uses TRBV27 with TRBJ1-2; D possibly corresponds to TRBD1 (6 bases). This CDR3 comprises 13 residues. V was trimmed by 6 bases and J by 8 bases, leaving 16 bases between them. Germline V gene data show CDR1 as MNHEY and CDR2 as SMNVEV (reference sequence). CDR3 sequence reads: CASRQDSYGGYTF. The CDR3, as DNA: TGTGCCAGCAGGCAGGACAGCTACGGCGGCTACACCTTC.

CDR3 bases: TGTGCCTCGGGAACTGCCGGGACAGGGCACTCACCCCTCCACTTT. This codes for CASGTAGTGHSPLHF. The chain joins TRBV30 to TRBJ1-6; 9 bases are a match to TRBD1. CDR3 length equals 15 residues. V lost 7 bases, J lost 10 bases, and 14 bases stayed unmatched. Germline values: CDR1 GTSNPN, CDR2 SVGIG (reference sequence). The complete variable domain, with remaining parts taken from reference TRBV30 and TRBJ1-6, reads SQTIHQWPATLVQPVGSPLSLECTVEGTSNPNLYWYRQAAGRGLQLLFYSVGIGQISSEVPQNLSASRPQDRQFILSSKKLLLSDSGFYLCASGTAGTGHSPLHFGNGTRLTVT.

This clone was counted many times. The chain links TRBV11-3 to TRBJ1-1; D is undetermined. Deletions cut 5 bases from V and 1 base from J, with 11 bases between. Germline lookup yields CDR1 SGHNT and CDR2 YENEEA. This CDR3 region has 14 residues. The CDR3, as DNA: TGTGCCAGCAGCACGTCCCGGGGGAACACTGAAGCTTTCTTT. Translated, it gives CASSTSRGNTEAFF. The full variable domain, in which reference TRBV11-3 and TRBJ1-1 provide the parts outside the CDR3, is EAGVVQSPRYKIIEKKQPVAFWCNPISGHNTLYWYLQNLGQGPELLIRYENEEAVDDSQLPKDRFSAERLKGVDSTLKIQPAELGDSAVYLCASSTSRGNTEAFFGQGTRLTVV.

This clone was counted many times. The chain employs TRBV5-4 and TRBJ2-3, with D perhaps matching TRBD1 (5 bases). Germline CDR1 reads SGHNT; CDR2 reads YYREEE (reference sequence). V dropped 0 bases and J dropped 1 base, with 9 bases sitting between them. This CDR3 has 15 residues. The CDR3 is CASSLAGSRTDTQYF. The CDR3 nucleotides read TGTGCCAGCAGCTTGGCAGGGTCGCGCACAGATACGCAGTATTTT.

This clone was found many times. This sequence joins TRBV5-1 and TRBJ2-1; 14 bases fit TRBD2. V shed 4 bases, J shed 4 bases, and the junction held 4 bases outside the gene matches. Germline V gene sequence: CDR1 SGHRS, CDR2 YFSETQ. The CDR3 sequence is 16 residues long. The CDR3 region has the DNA TGCGCCAGCAGCGGCGGACTAGCGGGAGGATACAATGAGCAGTTCTTC. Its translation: CASSGGLAGGYNEQFF.

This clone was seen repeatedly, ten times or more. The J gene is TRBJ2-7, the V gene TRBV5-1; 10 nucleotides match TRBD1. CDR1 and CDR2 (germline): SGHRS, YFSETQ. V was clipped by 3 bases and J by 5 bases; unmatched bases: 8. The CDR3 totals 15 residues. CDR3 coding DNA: TGCGCCAGCAGCTGGGGGACAGGGGAGTCCCACGAGCAGTACTTC. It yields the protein CASSWGTGESHEQYF.

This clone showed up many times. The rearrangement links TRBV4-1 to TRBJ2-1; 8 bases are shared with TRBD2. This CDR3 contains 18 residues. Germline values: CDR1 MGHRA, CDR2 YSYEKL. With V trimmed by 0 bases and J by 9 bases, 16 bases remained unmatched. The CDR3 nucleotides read TGCGCCAGCAGCCAAGAAAGTATTGGGAGCGGGAGAATTAGTGAGCAGTTCTTC. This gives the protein CASSQESIGSGRISEQFF.

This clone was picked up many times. CDR3 sequence (DNA): TGTGCCAGCAGCTCGTCCAATGAGCAGTTCTTC. This gives the protein CASSSSNEQFF. This chain connects TRBV7-9 to TRBJ2-1; D not resolved. Germline loops: CDR1 SEHNR, CDR2 FQNEAQ (reference sequence). The CDR3 spans 11 residues. Trimming cost V 4 bases and J 6 bases, with 4 bases left between them.

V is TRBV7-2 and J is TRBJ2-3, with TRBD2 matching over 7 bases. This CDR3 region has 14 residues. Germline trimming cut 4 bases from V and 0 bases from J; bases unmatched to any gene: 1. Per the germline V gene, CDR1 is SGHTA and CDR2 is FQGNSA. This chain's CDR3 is CASSWGGSTDTQYF. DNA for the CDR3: TGTGCCAGCAGCTGGGGGGGTAGCACAGATACGCAGTATTTT.

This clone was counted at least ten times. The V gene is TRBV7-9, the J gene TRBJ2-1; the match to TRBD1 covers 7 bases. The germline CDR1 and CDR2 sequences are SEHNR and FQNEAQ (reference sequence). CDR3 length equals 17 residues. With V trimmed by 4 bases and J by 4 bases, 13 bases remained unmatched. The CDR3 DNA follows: TGTGCCAGCAGCTCCCCGACAGGGCAGACTCCGTACAATGAGCAGTTCTTC. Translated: CASSSPTGQTPYNEQFF. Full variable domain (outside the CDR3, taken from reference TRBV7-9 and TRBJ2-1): DTGVSQNPRHKITKRGQNVTFRCDPISEHNRLYWYRQTLGQGPEFLTYFQNEAQLEKSRLLSDRFSAERPKGSFSTLEIQRTEQGDSAMYLCASSSPTGQTPYNEQFFGPGTRLTVL.

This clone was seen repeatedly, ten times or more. The CDR3 DNA reads as TGTGCCAGCAGTTCCGGGACTATATTCTACAATGAGCAGTTCTTC. It specifies CASSSGTIFYNEQFF. J is TRBJ2-1 and V is TRBV28; 7 bases fit TRBD2. This CDR3 spans 15 amino acids. Per the germline V gene, CDR1 is MDHEN and CDR2 is SYDVKM. V shed 4 bases and J 3 bases; nucleotides not matched to a gene: 6.

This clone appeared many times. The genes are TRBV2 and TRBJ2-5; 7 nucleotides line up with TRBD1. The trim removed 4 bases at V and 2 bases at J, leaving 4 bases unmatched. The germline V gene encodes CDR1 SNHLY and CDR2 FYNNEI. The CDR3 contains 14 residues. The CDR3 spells CASSGQGRQETQYF. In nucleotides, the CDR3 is TGTGCCAGCAGTGGACAGGGACGGCAAGAGACCCAGTACTTC.

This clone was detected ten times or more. The CDR3 protein is CASRAGGSYEQYF. The CDR3 DNA sequence: TGTGCCAGCAGGGCCGGGGGCTCCTACGAGCAGTACTTC. This sequence joins TRBV6-5 and TRBJ2-7, with D perhaps TRBD2 (6 bases). V lost 6 bases, J lost 0 bases, and 9 bases lay in between. The CDR3 spans 13 residues. Germline lookup yields CDR1 MNHEY and CDR2 SVGAGI.

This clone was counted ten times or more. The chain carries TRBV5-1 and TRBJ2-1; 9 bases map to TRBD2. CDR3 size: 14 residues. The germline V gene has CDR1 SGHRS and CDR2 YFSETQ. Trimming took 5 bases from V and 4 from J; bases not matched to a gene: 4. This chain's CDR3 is CASRASGMYNEQFF. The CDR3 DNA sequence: TGCGCCAGCAGGGCTAGCGGGATGTACAATGAGCAGTTCTTC.

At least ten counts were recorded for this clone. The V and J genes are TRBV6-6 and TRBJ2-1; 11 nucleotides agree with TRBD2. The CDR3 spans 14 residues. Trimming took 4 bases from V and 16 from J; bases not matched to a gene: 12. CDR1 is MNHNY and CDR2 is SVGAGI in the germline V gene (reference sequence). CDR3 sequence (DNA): TGTGCCAGCAGTTCGCCGGGACTAGCGGCGATCAATTTCTTC. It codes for CASSSPGLAAINFF.

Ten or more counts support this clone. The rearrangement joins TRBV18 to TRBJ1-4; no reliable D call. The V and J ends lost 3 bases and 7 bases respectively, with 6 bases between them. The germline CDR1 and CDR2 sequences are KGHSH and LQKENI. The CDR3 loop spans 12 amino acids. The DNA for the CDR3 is TGTGCCAGCTCACCGGAGGGTGAAAAACTGTTTTTT. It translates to CASSPEGEKLFF.

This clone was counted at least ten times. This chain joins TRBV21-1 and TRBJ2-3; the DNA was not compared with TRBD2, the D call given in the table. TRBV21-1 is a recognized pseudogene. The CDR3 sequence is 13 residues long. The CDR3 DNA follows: TGTGCCAGCAGCAACGTAGCGCCAGATACGCAGTATTTT. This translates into CASSNVAPDTQYF.

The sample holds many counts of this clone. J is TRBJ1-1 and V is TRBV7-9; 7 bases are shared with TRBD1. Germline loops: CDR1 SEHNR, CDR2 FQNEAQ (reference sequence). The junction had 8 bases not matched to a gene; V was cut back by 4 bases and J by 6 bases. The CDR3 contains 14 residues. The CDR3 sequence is CASSSQQGISEAFF. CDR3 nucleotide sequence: TGTGCCAGCAGCTCCCAACAGGGGATCTCTGAAGCTTTCTTT.

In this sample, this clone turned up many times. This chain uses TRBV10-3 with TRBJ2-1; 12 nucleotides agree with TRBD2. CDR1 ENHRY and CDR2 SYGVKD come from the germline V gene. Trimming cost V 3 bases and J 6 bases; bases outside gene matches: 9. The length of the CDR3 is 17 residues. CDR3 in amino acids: CAISDQLAGGRGNEQFF. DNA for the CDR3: TGTGCCATCAGTGACCAACTAGCGGGAGGAAGAGGCAATGAGCAGTTCTTC.

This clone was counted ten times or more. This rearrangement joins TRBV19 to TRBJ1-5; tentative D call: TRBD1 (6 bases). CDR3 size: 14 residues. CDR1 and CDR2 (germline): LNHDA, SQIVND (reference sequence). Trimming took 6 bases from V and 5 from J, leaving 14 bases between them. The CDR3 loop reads CASSRKDSYQPQHF. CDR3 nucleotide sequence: TGTGCCAGTAGCCGAAAGGACAGTTATCAGCCCCAGCATTTT. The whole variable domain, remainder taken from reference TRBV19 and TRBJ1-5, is DGGITQSPKYLFRKEGQNVTLSCEQNLNHDAMYWYRQDPGQGLRLIYYSQIVNDFQKGDIAEGYSVSREKKESFPLTVTSAQKNPTAFYLCASSRKDSYQPQHFGDGTRLSIL.

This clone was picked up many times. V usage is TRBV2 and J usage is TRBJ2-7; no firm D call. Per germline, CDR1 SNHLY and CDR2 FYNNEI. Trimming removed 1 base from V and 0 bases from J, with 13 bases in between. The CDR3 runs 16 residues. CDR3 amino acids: CASSEEQQALSYEQYF. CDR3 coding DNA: TGTGCCAGCAGTGAAGAACAGCAGGCCCTCTCCTACGAGCAGTACTTC.

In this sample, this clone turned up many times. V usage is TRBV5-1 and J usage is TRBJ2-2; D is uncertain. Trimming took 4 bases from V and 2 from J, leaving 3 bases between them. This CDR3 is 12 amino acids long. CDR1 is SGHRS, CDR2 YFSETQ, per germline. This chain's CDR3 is CASSLNTGELFF. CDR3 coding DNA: TGCGCCAGCAGCCTTAACACCGGGGAGCTGTTTTTT.

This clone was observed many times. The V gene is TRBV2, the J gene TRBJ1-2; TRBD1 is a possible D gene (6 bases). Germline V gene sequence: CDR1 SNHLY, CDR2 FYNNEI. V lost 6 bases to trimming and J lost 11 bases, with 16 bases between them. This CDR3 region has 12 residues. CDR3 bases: TGTGCCAGCAGGAACCGGGACACCATTTACACCTTC. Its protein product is CASRNRDTIYTF.

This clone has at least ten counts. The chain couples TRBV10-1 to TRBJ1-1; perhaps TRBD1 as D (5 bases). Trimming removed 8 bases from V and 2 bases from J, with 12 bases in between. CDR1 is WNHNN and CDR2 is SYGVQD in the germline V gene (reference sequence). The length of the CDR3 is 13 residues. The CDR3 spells CASARGDNTEAFF. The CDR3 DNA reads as TGCGCCAGCGCTCGGGGGGATAACACTGAAGCTTTCTTT.

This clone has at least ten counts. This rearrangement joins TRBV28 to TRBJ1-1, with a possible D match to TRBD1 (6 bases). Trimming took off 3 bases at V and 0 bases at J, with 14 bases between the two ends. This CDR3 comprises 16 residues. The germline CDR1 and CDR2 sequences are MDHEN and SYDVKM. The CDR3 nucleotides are TGTGCCAGCAGTTTGGTCCAGGGGCTTGTGAACACTGAAGCTTTCTTT. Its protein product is CASSLVQGLVNTEAFF.

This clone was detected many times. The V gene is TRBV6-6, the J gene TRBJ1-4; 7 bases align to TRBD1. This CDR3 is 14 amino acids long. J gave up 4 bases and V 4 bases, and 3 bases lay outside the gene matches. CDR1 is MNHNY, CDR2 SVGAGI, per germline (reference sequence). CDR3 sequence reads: CASSSGQDNEKLFF. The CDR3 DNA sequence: TGTGCCAGCAGTTCAGGACAGGATAATGAAAAACTGTTTTTT.

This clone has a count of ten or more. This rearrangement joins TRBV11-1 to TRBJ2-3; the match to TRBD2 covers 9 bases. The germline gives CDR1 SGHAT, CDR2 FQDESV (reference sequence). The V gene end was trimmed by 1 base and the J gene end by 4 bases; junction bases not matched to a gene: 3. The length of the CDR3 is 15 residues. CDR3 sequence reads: CASSLGGRAPDTQYF. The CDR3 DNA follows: TGTGCCAGCAGCTTAGGCGGGAGGGCCCCAGATACGCAGTATTTT.

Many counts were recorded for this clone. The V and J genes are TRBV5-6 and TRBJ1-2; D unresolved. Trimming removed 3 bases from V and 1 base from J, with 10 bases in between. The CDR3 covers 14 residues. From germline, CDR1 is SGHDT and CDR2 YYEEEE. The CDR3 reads CASSWRAVNYGYTF. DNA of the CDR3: TGTGCCAGCAGCTGGAGGGCGGTTAACTATGGCTACACCTTC.

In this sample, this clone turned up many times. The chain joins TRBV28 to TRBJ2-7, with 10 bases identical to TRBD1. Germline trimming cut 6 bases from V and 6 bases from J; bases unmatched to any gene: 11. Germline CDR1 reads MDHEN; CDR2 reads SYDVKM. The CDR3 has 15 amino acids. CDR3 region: CASSPTGTGEGEQYF. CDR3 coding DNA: TGTGCCAGCAGCCCTACCGGGACAGGGGAGGGCGAGCAGTACTTC.

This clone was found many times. CDR3 DNA sequence: TGTGCCAGCAGTTTAGCAGGCCATAATGAAAAACTGTTTTTT. Translating gives CASSLAGHNEKLFF. The genes are TRBV28 and TRBJ1-4, with D unresolved. CDR1 and CDR2 from the germline V gene are MDHEN and SYDVKM. This CDR3 is 14 amino acids long. Trimming stripped 2 bases from V and 4 bases from J, with 8 bases between.